This T cell receptor (beta chain) emerged from a study of blood T cell repertoires in COVID-19. Study as a whole: Acute and convalescent COVID-19 samples came from the United States, Italy and Spain. T cells, B-cell-depleted T cells, or PBMCs supplied cDNA or gDNA.

Original processing notes: Counts of nucleated cells, estimated from reference gene primer amplification, were obtained. Libraries were prepared by immunoSEQ multiplex PCR; TCRdb keeps only in-frame clonotypes and omits some of them. The DNA gave D and trimming, while V, J and clone size come from that table. Seen here are about 220,000 clones, around 83% observed once, and the top ten hold roughly a tenth. CDR1 and CDR2 from the germline V gene are LGHDT and YNNKEL (reference sequence). V was clipped by 3 bases and J by 4 bases; unmatched bases: 8. There are 16 residues in the CDR3. Material for sequencing was peripheral blood. The receptor comes from a woman aged 50 to 60 with COVID-19, enrolled during active disease. The chain employs TRBV3-1 (or the pseudogene TRBV3-2) and TRBJ2-1, with TRBD2 matching over 8 bases. In nucleotides, the CDR3 is TGTGCCAGCAGCCATTCAAGCGGGGGATTATACAATGAGCAGTTCTTC. It yields the protein CASSHSSGGLYNEQFF.